This record concerns one T cell receptor beta chain sequence. The sample originates from a study of shared clonotypes between healthy human individuals. The V and J ends lost 7 bases and 0 bases respectively, with 1 base between them. The CDR3 has 12 residues. The germline CDR1 and CDR2 sequences are MNHNY and SVGAGI (reference sequence). Assay: immunoSEQ multiplex PCR; the TCRdb copy retains only in-frame clones and omits some. The data contain 2 million to 2.5 million clones, approximately 94% of them singletons. The rearrangement links TRBV6-6 to TRBJ2-6; D remains ambiguous. The origin of this receptor is a man aged 18-30 years in good health. Sequencing was done on a sample of naive CD4+ T cells sorted from blood. Subset in this sample: CD45RA+ positively selected. The CDR3 region has the DNA TGTGCCAGCAACTCTGGGGCCAACGTCCTGACTTTC. Residues: CASNSGANVLTF.